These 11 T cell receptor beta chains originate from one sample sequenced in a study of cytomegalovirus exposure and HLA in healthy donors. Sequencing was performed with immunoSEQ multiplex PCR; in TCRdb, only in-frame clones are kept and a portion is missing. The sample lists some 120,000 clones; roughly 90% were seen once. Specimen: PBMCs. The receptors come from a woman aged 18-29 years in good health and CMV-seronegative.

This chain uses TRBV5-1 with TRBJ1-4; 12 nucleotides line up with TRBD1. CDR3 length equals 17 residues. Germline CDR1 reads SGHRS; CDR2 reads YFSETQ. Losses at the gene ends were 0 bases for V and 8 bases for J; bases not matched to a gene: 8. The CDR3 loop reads CASSLGDRGLVSEKLFF. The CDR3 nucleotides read TGCGCCAGCAGCTTGGGGGACAGGGGGCTTGTAAGCGAAAAACTGTTTTTT.

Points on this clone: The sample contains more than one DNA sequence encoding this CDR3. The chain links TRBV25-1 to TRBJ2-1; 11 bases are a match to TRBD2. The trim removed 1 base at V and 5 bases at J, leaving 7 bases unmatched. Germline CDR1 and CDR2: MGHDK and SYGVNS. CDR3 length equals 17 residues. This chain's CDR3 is CASSEWASGGINNEQFF. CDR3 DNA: TGTGCCAGCAGTGAATGGGCTAGCGGGGGGATAAACAATGAGCAGTTCTTC.

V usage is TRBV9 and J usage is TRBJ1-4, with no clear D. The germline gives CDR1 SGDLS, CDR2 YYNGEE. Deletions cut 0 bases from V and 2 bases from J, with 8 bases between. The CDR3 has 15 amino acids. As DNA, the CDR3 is TGTGCCAGCAGCGTAGGCGGGAAGACTAATGAAAAACTGTTTTTT. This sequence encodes CASSVGGKTNEKLFF.

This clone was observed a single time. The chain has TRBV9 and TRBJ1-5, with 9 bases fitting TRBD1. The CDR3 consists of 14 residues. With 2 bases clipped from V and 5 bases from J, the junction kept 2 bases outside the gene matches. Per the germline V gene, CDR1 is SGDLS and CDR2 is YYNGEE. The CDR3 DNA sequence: TGTGCCAGCAGCGTGGGACAGGGCGATCAGCCCCAGCATTTT. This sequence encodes CASSVGQGDQPQHF.

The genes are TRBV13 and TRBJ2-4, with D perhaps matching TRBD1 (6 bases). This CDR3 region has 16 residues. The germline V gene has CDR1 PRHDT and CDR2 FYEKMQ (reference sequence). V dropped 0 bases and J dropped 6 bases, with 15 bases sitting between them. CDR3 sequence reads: CASSLGLGAGGNIQYF. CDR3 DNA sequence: TGTGCCAGCAGCTTAGGCCTGGGGGCCGGTGGAAACATTCAGTACTTC.

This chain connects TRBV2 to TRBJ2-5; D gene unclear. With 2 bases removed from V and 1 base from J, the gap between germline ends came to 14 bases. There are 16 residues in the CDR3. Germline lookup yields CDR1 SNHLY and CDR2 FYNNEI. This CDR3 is CASSEKMVASQETQYF. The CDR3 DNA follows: TGTGCCAGCAGTGAAAAAATGGTAGCAAGCCAAGAGACCCAGTACTTC.

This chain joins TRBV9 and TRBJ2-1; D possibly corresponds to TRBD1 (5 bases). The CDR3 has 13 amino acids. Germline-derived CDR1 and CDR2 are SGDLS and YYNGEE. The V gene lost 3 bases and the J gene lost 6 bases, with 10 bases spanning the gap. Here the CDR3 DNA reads TGTGCCAGCAGCGACGACAGCCCCAATGAGCAGTTCTTC. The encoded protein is CASSDDSPNEQFF. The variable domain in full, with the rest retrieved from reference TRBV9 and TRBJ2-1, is DSGVTQTPKHLITATGQRVTLRCSPRSGDLSVYWYQQSLDQGLQFLIQYYNGEERAKGNILERFSAQQFPDLHSELNLSSLELGDSALYFCASSDDSPNEQFFGPGTRLTVL.

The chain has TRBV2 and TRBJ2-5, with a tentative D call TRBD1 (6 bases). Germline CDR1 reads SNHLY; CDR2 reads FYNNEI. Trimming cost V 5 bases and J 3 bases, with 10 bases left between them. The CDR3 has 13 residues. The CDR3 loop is CASSIGQKETQYF. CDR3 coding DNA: TGTGCCAGCAGTATTGGACAGAAAGAGACCCAGTACTTC.

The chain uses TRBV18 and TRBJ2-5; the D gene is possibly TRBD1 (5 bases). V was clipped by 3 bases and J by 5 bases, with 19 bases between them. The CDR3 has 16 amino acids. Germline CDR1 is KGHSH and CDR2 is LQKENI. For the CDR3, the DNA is TGTGCCAGCTCACCCGAGACTCAGGGTTTTTGGGAGACCCAGTACTTC. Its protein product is CASSPETQGFWETQYF.

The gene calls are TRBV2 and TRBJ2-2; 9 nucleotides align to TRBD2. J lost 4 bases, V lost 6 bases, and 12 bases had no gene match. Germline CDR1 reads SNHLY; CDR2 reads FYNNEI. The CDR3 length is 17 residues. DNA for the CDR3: TGTGCCAGCAGGAGCACAGCGGGACTAGCAGTCACCGGGGAGCTGTTTTTT. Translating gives CASRSTAGLAVTGELFF.

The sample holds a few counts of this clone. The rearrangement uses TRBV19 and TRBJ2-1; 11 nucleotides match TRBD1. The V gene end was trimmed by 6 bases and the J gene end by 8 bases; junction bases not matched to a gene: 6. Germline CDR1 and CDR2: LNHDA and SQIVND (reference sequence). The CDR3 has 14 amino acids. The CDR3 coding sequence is TGTGCCAGTAGAGGACAGGGGGCAGGGGATGAGCAGTTCTTC. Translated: CASRGQGAGDEQFF. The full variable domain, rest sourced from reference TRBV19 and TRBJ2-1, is DGGITQSPKYLFRKEGQNVTLSCEQNLNHDAMYWYRQDPGQGLRLIYYSQIVNDFQKGDIAEGYSVSREKKESFPLTVTSAQKNPTAFYLCASRGQGAGDEQFFGPGTRLTVL.